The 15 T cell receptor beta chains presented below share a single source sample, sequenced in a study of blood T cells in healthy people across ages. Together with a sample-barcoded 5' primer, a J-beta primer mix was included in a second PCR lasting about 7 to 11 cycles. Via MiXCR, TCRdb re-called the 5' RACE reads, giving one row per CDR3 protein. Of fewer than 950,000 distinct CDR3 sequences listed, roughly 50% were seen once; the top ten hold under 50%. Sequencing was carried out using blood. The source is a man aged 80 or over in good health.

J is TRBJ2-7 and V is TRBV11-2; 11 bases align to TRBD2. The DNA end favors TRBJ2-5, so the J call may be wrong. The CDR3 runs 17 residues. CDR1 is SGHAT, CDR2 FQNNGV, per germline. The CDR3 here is CASSLGGVAGGPETQYF. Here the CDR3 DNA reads TGTGCCAGCAGCTTAGGAGGGGTAGCGGGAGGGCCAGAGACCCAGTACTTC.

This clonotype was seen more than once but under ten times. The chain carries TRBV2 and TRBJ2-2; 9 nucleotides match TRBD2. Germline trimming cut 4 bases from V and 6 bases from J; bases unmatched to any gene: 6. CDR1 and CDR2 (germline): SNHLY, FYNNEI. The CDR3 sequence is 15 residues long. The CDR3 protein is CASSAIAGVPGELFF. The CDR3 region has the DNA TGTGCCAGCAGTGCGATAGCGGGAGTGCCCGGGGAGCTGTTTTTT.

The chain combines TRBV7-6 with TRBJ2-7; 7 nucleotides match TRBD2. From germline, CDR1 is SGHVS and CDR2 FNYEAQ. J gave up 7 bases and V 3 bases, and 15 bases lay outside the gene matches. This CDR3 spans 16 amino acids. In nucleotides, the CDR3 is TGTGCCAGCAGCTTGGGAACTAGCGTGAGCGGTGGGGAGCAGTACTTC. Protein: CASSLGTSVSGGEQYF.

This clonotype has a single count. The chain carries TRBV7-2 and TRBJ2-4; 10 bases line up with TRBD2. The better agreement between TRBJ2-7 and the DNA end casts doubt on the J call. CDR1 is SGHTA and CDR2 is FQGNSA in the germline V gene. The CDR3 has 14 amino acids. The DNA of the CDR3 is TGTGCCAGCAGCTTACTAGCGGGAGATTCCGAGCAGTACTTC. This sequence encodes CASSLLAGDSEQYF.

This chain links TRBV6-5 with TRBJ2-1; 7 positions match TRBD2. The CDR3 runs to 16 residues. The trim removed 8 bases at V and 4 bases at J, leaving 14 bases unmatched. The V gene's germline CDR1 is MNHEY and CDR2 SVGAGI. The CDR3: CASRAGSLGLYNEQFF. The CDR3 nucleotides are TGTGCCAGCCGAGCGGGGTCACTCGGACTATACAATGAGCAGTTCTTC.

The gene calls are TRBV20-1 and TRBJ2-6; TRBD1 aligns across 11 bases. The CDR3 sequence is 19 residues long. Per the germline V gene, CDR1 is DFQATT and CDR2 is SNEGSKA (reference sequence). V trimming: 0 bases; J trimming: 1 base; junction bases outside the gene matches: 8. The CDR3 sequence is CSARDKRTGGASGANVLTF. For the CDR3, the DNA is TGCAGTGCTAGAGATAAAAGGACAGGGGGCGCGTCTGGGGCCAACGTCCTGACTTTC.

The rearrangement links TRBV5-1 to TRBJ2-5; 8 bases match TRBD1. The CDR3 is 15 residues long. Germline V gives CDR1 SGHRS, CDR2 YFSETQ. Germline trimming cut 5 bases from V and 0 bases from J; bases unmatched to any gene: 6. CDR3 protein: CASSWDRRYQETQYF. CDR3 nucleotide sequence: TGCGCCAGCAGTTGGGACAGGAGGTACCAAGAGACCCAGTACTTC.

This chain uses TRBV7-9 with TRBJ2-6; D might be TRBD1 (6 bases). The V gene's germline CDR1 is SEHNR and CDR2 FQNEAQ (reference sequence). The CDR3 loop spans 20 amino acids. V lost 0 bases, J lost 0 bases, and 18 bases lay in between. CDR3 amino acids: CASSLAWGRGPFSGANVLTF. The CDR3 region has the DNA TGTGCCAGCAGCTTAGCTTGGGGCAGGGGACCATTCTCTGGGGCCAACGTCCTGACTTTC.

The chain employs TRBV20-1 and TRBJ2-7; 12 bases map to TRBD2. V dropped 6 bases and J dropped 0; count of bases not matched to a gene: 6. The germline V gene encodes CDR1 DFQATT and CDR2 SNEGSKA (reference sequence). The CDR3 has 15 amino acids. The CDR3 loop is CSAPPLAGGSYEQYF. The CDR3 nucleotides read TGCAGTGCCCCACCACTAGCGGGAGGCTCCTACGAGCAGTACTTC.

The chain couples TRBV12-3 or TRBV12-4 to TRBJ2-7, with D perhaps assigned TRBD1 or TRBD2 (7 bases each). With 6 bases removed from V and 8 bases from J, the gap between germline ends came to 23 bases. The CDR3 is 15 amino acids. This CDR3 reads CASSRATGRALQQYF. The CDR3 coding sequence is TGTGCCAGCAGCCGCGCGACAGGGAGGGCTTTACAGCAGTACTTC.

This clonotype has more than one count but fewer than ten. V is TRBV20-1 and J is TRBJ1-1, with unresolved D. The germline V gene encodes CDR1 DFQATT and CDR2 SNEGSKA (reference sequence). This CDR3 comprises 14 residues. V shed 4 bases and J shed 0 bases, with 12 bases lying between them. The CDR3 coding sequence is TGCAGTGCTATCGGTCTTCCCCTGAACACTGAAGCTTTCTTT. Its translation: CSAIGLPLNTEAFF.

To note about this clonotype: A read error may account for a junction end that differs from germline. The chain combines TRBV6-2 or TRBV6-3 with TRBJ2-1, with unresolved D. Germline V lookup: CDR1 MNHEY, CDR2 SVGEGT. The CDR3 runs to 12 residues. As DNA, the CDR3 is TGTGCCAGCAGACGATACTACGATGAGCAGTTCTTC. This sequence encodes CASRRYYDEQFF.

The CDR3 sequence is CASRSGRIYNEQFF. The CDR3 DNA sequence: TGCGCCAGCAGGAGCGGGAGGATCTACAATGAGCAGTTCTTC. The chain is built from TRBV5-1 and TRBJ2-1, with 9 bases that match TRBD2. Germline assignment: CDR1 SGHRS and CDR2 YFSETQ. This CDR3 is 14 amino acids long. J lost 3 bases, V lost 5 bases, and 3 bases had no gene match.

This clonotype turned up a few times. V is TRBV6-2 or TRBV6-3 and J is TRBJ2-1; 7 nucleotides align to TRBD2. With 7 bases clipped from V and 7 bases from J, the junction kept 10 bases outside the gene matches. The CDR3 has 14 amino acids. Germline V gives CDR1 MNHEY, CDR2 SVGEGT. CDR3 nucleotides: TGTGCCAGCATCCCTGGCGGGAGTTTAAATGAGCAGTTCTTC. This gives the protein CASIPGGSLNEQFF.

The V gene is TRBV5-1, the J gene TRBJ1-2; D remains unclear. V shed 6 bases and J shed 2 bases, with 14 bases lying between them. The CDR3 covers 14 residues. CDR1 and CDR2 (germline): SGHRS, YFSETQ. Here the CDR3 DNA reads TGCGCCAGCAACCCCCAAGGGAAGAACTATGGCTACACCTTC. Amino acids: CASNPQGKNYGYTF.